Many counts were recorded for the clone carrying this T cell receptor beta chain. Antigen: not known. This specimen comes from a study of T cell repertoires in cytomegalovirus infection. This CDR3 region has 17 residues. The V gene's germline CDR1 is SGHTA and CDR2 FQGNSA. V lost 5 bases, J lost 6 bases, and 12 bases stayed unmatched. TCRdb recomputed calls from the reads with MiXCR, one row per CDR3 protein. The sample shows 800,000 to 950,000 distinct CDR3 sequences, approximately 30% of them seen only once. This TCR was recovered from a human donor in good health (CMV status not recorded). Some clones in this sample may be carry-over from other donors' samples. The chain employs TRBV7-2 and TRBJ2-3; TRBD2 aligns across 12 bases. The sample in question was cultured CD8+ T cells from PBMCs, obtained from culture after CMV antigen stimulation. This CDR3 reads CASSVPSGGGILDTQYF. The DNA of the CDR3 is TGTGCCAGCAGCGTCCCTAGCGGGGGGGGGATTTTGGATACGCAGTATTTT. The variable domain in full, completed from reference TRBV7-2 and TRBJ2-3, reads GAGVSQSPSNKVTEKGKDVELRCDPISGHTALYWYRQSLGQGLEFLIYFQGNSAPDKSGLPSDRFSAERTGGSVSTLTIQRTQQEDSAVYLCASSVPSGGGILDTQYFGPGTRLTVL.